These 32 T cell receptor beta chains came from one sample sequenced in a study of cytomegalovirus exposure and HLA in healthy donors. Primers: 60 Vbeta forward and 13 Jbeta reverse. Assay used: immunoSEQ multiplex PCR; TCRdb lists only in-frame clones, some missing. The profile covers fewer than 200,000 clones, with 65% to 70% appearing a single time and around 4% taken by the ten largest. The material sequenced was PBMCs. The receptors come from a woman under 30 in good health and CMV-seropositive.

This clone was picked up a small number of times. Other DNA sequences within the sample encode an identical CDR3. The rearrangement joins TRBV7-6 to TRBJ2-2; no clear D. V lost 2 bases and J lost 1, with 8 bases in between. The CDR3 consists of 15 residues. Germline V gene data show CDR1 as SGHVS and CDR2 as FNYEAQ. CDR3 sequence reads: CASSLLSGNTGELFF. For the CDR3, the DNA is TGTGCCAGCAGCTTACTATCCGGGAACACCGGGGAGCTGTTTTTT.

This clone appeared a few times. This sequence joins TRBV9 and TRBJ2-2, with D possibly matching TRBD1 (5 bases). Germline CDR1 SGDLS, CDR2 YYNGEE. With 2 bases removed from V and 8 bases from J, the gap between germline ends came to 7 bases. This CDR3 is 12 amino acids long. The CDR3 loop is CASSVSGGELFF. The CDR3 DNA follows: TGTGCCAGCAGCGTCTCAGGGGGGGAGCTGTTTTTT.

This clone was found a few times. The chain links TRBV30 to TRBJ1-1; 8 nucleotides match TRBD1. Germline V gene data show CDR1 as GTSNPN and CDR2 as SVGIG (reference sequence). This CDR3 region has 11 residues. The CDR3 is CAGQGYTEAFF. For the CDR3, the DNA is TGTGCTGGACAGGGATACACTGAAGCTTTCTTT.

A few counts support this clone. The sample carries other DNA sequences with the same CDR3. The genes are TRBV7-2 and TRBJ2-7; 7 positions agree with TRBD1. CDR3 size: 14 residues. Germline values: CDR1 SGHTA, CDR2 FQGNSA. V shed 1 base, J shed 2 bases, and the junction held 2 bases outside the gene matches. This CDR3 is CASSLGQGAYEQYF. The DNA for the CDR3 is TGTGCCAGCAGCTTAGGGCAGGGGGCCTACGAGCAGTACTTC.

The genes are TRBV27 and TRBJ1-2; D is perhaps TRBD1 (6 bases). The ends were cut back, 0 bases at V and 6 bases at J, with 8 bases in the middle. This CDR3 region has 13 residues. The germline CDR1 and CDR2 sequences are MNHEY and SMNVEV (reference sequence). The CDR3 sequence: CASSLSGDNGYTF. The CDR3 DNA sequence: TGTGCCAGCAGTTTATCAGGGGACAATGGCTACACCTTC.

This clone was observed a handful of times. This chain joins TRBV19 and TRBJ1-1, with a weak D call TRBD1 (6 bases). The CDR3 runs 15 residues. V was clipped by 5 bases and J by 3 bases, with 16 bases between them. Per the germline V gene, CDR1 is LNHDA and CDR2 is SQIVND (reference sequence). The CDR3 region is CASSPRTEIHTEAFF. The CDR3 nucleotides read TGTGCCAGTAGTCCCAGGACAGAGATACACACTGAAGCTTTCTTT.

This clone has just a few counts. The CDR3 here is CASSFDRGQEQYF. DNA of the CDR3: TGTGCCAGCAGCTTCGACAGGGGGCAGGAGCAGTACTTC. The chain uses TRBV7-6 and TRBJ2-7; 10 nucleotides agree with TRBD1. CDR3 length: 13 amino acids. The junction had 3 bases not matched to a gene; V was cut back by 3 bases and J by 7 bases. CDR1 and CDR2 (germline): SGHVS, FNYEAQ.

V usage is TRBV10-3 and J usage is TRBJ1-1; D remains unclear. The V gene lost 8 bases and the J gene lost 6 bases, with 16 bases spanning the gap. The CDR3 sequence is 13 residues long. From germline, CDR1 is ENHRY and CDR2 SYGVKD. CDR3 protein: CAIRRLSSAEAFF. CDR3 coding DNA: TGTGCCATCCGGCGGTTGTCTTCGGCTGAAGCTTTCTTT.

The chain joins TRBV10-3 to TRBJ1-2, with D maybe TRBD1 (5 bases). This CDR3 spans 13 amino acids. Between the trimmed V and J ends, which lost 0 bases and 8 bases, there was a span of 10 bases. Germline values: CDR1 ENHRY, CDR2 SYGVKD. The CDR3 nucleotides are TGTGCCATCAGTGAGTCAGACAGAGAGGGCTACACCTTC. Encoded protein: CAISESDREGYTF.

CDR3 in DNA: TGTGCCAGCAGCTTGACTAGCTTAGAACAAGAGACCCAGTACTTC. Translated: CASSLTSLEQETQYF. The chain has TRBV5-4 and TRBJ2-5; possible D gene TRBD2, 6 bases. CDR1 is SGHNT and CDR2 is YYREEE in the germline V gene (reference sequence). The CDR3 sequence is 15 residues long. The V gene lost 1 base and the J gene lost 2 bases, with 12 bases spanning the gap.

V and J are TRBV6-4 and TRBJ1-1; D remains unclear. CDR3 length: 13 amino acids. V lost 3 bases to trimming and J lost 1 base, with 6 bases between them. CDR1 MRHNA and CDR2 SNTAGT come from the germline V gene. CDR3 nucleotide sequence: TGTGCCAGCAGTGAAGAGGGGAACACTGAAGCTTTCTTT. Translating gives CASSEEGNTEAFF.

The V gene is TRBV19, the J gene TRBJ2-3; D possibly corresponds to TRBD2 (6 bases). This CDR3 region has 15 residues. From germline, CDR1 is LNHDA and CDR2 SQIVND (reference sequence). Deletions cut 7 bases from V and 6 bases from J, with 20 bases between. The CDR3 coding sequence is TGTGCCAGTACCGCCCTCGGGACTGCCGTCGATACGCAGTATTTT. Protein: CASTALGTAVDTQYF.

The chain recombines TRBV7-9 with TRBJ1-1; D unclear. CDR1 is SEHNR and CDR2 is FQNEAQ in the germline V gene (reference sequence). The CDR3 loop spans 13 amino acids. Trimming cost V 3 bases and J 4 bases, with 9 bases left between them. In DNA, the CDR3 is TGTGCCAGCAGCTTGAGGGAGTCCACTGAAGCTTTCTTT. Protein product: CASSLRESTEAFF. The entire variable domain, with the rest obtained from reference TRBV7-9 and TRBJ1-1, is as follows: DTGVSQNPRHKITKRGQNVTFRCDPISEHNRLYWYRQTLGQGPEFLTYFQNEAQLEKSRLLSDRFSAERPKGSFSTLEIQRTEQGDSAMYLCASSLRESTEAFFGQGTRLTVV.

The chain couples TRBV4-3 to TRBJ2-7; D may be TRBD1 (5 bases). This CDR3 comprises 13 residues. The germline CDR1 and CDR2 sequences are LGHNA and YSLEER. V dropped 4 bases and J dropped 5 bases, with 12 bases sitting between them. CDR3 in DNA: TGCGCCAGCAGCCGGCTCCAGGGTGACGAGCAGTACTTC. Amino acids: CASSRLQGDEQYF.

This rearrangement joins TRBV6-5 to TRBJ1-2; D uncertain. Per germline, CDR1 MNHEY and CDR2 SVGAGI. This CDR3 region has 15 residues. V lost 0 bases and J 0 bases, leaving 8 bases between the germline ends. CDR3 sequence reads: CASSYSPYSNYGYTF. Written as DNA, the CDR3 is TGTGCCAGCAGTTACTCGCCCTATTCTAACTATGGCTACACCTTC.

The V call is TRBV5-1, the J call TRBJ2-3, with 7 bases matching TRBD1. CDR1 is SGHRS, CDR2 YFSETQ, per germline. The CDR3 extends over 16 amino acids. Losses at the gene ends were 3 bases for V and 4 bases for J; bases not matched to a gene: 11. The CDR3 protein is CASSSTGTSVSDTQYF. CDR3 bases: TGCGCCAGCAGCTCGACAGGGACCTCCGTCTCAGATACGCAGTATTTT. Drawing the rest from reference TRBV5-1 and TRBJ2-3, the complete variable domain is KAGVTQTPRYLIKTRGQQVTLSCSPISGHRSVSWYQQTPGQGLQFLFEYFSETQRNKGNFPGRFSGRQFSNSRSEMNVSTLELGDSALYLCASSSTGTSVSDTQYFGPGTRLTVL.

CDR3 residues: CANTLAGGPTDTQYF. The CDR3 coding sequence is TGTGCCAACACATTAGCGGGAGGGCCGACAGATACGCAGTATTTT. The rearrangement links TRBV18 to TRBJ2-3, with TRBD2 identical over 11 bases. Unmatched junction bases numbered 9, after V lost 10 bases and J lost 3 bases. Germline V gives CDR1 KGHSH, CDR2 LQKENI. The CDR3 has 15 amino acids.

The rearrangement joins TRBV7-9 to TRBJ1-1, with D tentatively TRBD1 (6 bases). Germline assignment: CDR1 SEHNR and CDR2 FQNEAQ (reference sequence). V lost 6 bases and J 8 bases, leaving 16 bases between the germline ends. CDR3 length: 13 residues. This CDR3 reads CASRPGGQGEAFF. The CDR3 bases are TGTGCCAGCAGGCCGGGTGGGCAGGGGGAAGCTTTCTTT.

The chain combines TRBV9 with TRBJ1-1, with a tentative D call TRBD1 (6 bases). This CDR3 is built from 13 residues. V was clipped by 3 bases and J by 7 bases, with 13 bases between them. Germline loops: CDR1 SGDLS, CDR2 YYNGEE. CDR3 coding DNA: TGTGCCAGCAGCGCTCGGGGGGCCCGTGAAGCTTTCTTT. This gives the protein CASSARGAREAFF.

The V gene is TRBV15, the J gene TRBJ2-5; D possibly corresponds to TRBD2 (6 bases). V shed 1 base and J shed 1 base, with 10 bases lying between them. This CDR3 has 15 residues. Germline V gene sequence: CDR1 LNHNV, CDR2 YYDKDF (reference sequence). The CDR3 loop is CATSRVVGSQETQYF. CDR3 nucleotides: TGTGCCACCAGCAGAGTGGTCGGGAGCCAAGAGACCCAGTACTTC.

This clone was seen once. This chain uses TRBV4-2 with TRBJ2-3, with 9 nucleotides matching TRBD2. Germline CDR1 is LGHNA and CDR2 is YNFKEQ. This CDR3 is 17 amino acids long. J lost 0 bases, V lost 1 base, and 5 bases had no gene match. The DNA of the CDR3 is TGTGCCAGCAGCCAAGTTCCTAGCGGGGCTAGCACAGATACGCAGTATTTT. It is translated as CASSQVPSGASTDTQYF.

V is TRBV27 and J is TRBJ2-7, with TRBD2 identical over 8 bases. CDR3 length: 14 residues. Per germline, CDR1 MNHEY and CDR2 SMNVEV (reference sequence). Trimming at V came to 6 bases and at J to 1 base, leaving 5 bases not matched to a gene. The CDR3 DNA is TGTGCCAGCAGGGCGGGACTAGGTTCCTACGAGCAGTACTTC. Translating it yields CASRAGLGSYEQYF.

The chain's CDR3 is CASSETRQGGEEQYF. The CDR3 nucleotides read TGTGCCAGCAGTGAAACCCGACAGGGGGGTGAGGAGCAGTACTTC. The chain combines TRBV2 with TRBJ2-7; 9 bases fit TRBD1. The CDR3 covers 15 residues. J was trimmed by 7 bases and V by 2 bases; bases with no gene match: 9. The germline V gene encodes CDR1 SNHLY and CDR2 FYNNEI.

This chain connects TRBV4-3 to TRBJ2-5; weak D call: TRBD1 (6 bases). The assigned J gene may be wrong: the sequence end matches TRBJ2-7 better. In germline, CDR1 is LGHNA, CDR2 YSLEER. The CDR3 runs 15 residues. CDR3 nucleotides: TGCGCCAGCAGCCAAGACAACTGGGGGCGCTACGAGCAGTACTTC. The encoded protein is CASSQDNWGRYEQYF.

The chain links TRBV5-1 to TRBJ1-2; D gene uncertain. From germline, CDR1 is SGHRS and CDR2 YFSETQ. V dropped 4 bases and J dropped 4 bases, with 14 bases sitting between them. The CDR3 sequence is 14 residues long. The CDR3 protein is CASSAEGIGYGYTF. The DNA for the CDR3 is TGCGCCAGCAGCGCCGAGGGCATTGGCTATGGCTACACCTTC.

In its sample, this clone was seen once. The V call is TRBV29-1, the J call TRBJ2-3; weak D call: TRBD2 (7 bases). The germline V and J ends were trimmed by 3 bases and 4 bases, with 23 bases remaining between them. The CDR3 is made up of 17 amino acids. Germline V gene data show CDR1 as SQVTM and CDR2 as ANQGSEA. CDR3 sequence (DNA): TGCAGCGTTGAGACGGGAGAACGGGGGGCCAGGTCAGATACGCAGTATTTT. Amino acids: CSVETGERGARSDTQYF.

This clone appeared once. The chain has TRBV7-9 and TRBJ2-5; 7 positions match TRBD2. The tail of the sequence fits TRBJ2-7 better, so the J call may be wrong. There are 14 residues in the CDR3. CDR1 is SEHNR and CDR2 is FQNEAQ in the germline V gene (reference sequence). The CDR3 loop reads CASSPSGASYEQYF. The CDR3, as DNA: TGTGCCAGCAGCCCAAGCGGGGCGTCCTACGAGCAGTACTTC.

V and J are TRBV6-5 and TRBJ1-1; 8 positions agree with TRBD1. CDR1 and CDR2 from the germline V gene are MNHEY and SVGAGI. This CDR3 has 13 amino acids. V shed 5 bases, J shed 3 bases, and the junction held 2 bases outside the gene matches. The CDR3 DNA is TGTGCCAGCAGTGGACAGGGTTACACTGAAGCTTTCTTT. It encodes CASSGQGYTEAFF.

The chain has TRBV29-1 and TRBJ2-1; 11 bases align to TRBD2. V was pared by 7 bases and J by 9 bases, with 5 bases of the junction left unmatched. From germline, CDR1 is SQVTM and CDR2 ANQGSEA. CDR3 size: 12 residues. This CDR3 is CSGEGLAAEQFF. DNA of the CDR3: TGCAGCGGCGAGGGACTAGCGGCTGAGCAGTTCTTC.

This clone has just one count. This CDR3 is CASSRDVPGGTQYF. The CDR3 nucleotides are TGCGCCAGCAGCCGGGACGTCCCCGGGGGTACGCAGTATTTT. This sequence joins TRBV10-1 and TRBJ2-3; the D gene is possibly TRBD2 (6 bases). The germline V gene has CDR1 WNHNN and CDR2 SYGVQD (reference sequence). There are 14 residues in the CDR3. V shed 6 bases and J shed 8 bases, with 18 bases lying between them.

J is TRBJ1-6 and V is TRBV7-2; 12 positions agree with TRBD1. The CDR3 covers 16 residues. Germline V gene lookup returns CDR1 SGHTA and CDR2 FQGNSA. V trimming: 5 bases; J trimming: 7 bases; junction bases outside the gene matches: 6. CDR3 coding DNA: TGTGCCAGCAGCGGGGGGACAGGGGGCAGGAATTCACCCCTCCACTTT. It is translated as CASSGGTGGRNSPLHF. The full variable domain, with the rest looked up from reference TRBV7-2 and TRBJ1-6, is GAGVSQSPSNKVTEKGKDVELRCDPISGHTALYWYRQSLGQGLEFLIYFQGNSAPDKSGLPSDRFSAERTGGSVSTLTIQRTQQEDSAVYLCASSGGTGGRNSPLHFGNGTRLTVT.

This chain's CDR3 is CASSPGQDEKLFF. CDR3 nucleotides: TGTGCCAGCAGCCCCGGACAGGATGAAAAACTGTTTTTT. The V gene is TRBV5-4, the J gene TRBJ1-4; 7 bases match TRBD1. Looked up from germline, CDR1 is SGHNT and CDR2 is YYREEE (reference sequence). The CDR3 length is 13 residues. V dropped 4 bases and J dropped 6; count of bases not matched to a gene: 3.